This is a list of T cell receptor beta chains from one sample in a study of blood T cell repertoires in COVID-19. Assay: immunoSEQ multiplex PCR; the TCRdb copy retains only in-frame clones and omits some. The table lists about 60,000 clones, almost 85% of them singletons. The sequenced material came from peripheral blood. These receptors originate from a human donor in a cohort sampled during active COVID-19. Each CDR3 is given with its conserved first and last residue. A D gene is named only where the DNA matches it firmly. For some rows the clone size is stated as once, few or many, or as a class when expanded; others skip it.

>.|.|TRBV24-1|TRBJ2-1|13
CATSRVGHNEQFF
TGTGCCACCAGCAGGGTAGGACACAATGAGCAGTTCTTC
>.|.|TRBV19|TRBJ1-5|14
CASSRGGGNQPQHF
TGTGCCAGTAGCCGGGGCGGGGGCAATCAGCCCCAGCATTTT
>.|.|TRBV4-3|TRBJ2-1|16
CASSQDWRGSYNEQFF
TGCGCCAGCAGCCAAGACTGGCGGGGCTCCTACAATGAGCAGTTCTTC
>.|.|TRBV19|TRBJ2-2|14
CASSTPVGPGELFF
TGTGCCAGTAGTACCCCCGTTGGCCCCGGGGAGCTGTTTTTT
>.|.|TRBV3-1/TRBV3-2|TRBJ2-1|16
CASSPPTSVAYNEQFF
TGTGCCAGCAGCCCCCCTACTTCCGTGGCCTACAATGAGCAGTTCTTC
>.|TRBD2|TRBV3-1/TRBV3-2|TRBJ2-7|15
CASSQDPGGGNEQYF
TGTGCCAGCAGCCAAGATCCCGGGGGGGGCAACGAGCAGTACTTC
>.|.|TRBV3-1/TRBV3-2|TRBJ1-2|13
CASSPEGAYGYTF
TGTGCCAGCAGCCCGGAAGGAGCCTATGGCTACACCTTC
>once|.|TRBV3-1/TRBV3-2|TRBJ2-7|16
CASSQEVGQSSYEQYF
TGTGCCAGCAGCCAAGAAGTAGGACAGAGCTCCTACGAGCAGTACTTC
>.|TRBD1|TRBV7-2|TRBJ2-4|15
CASSSWDRVGNIQYF
TGTGCCAGCAGCTCCTGGGACAGGGTCGGGAACATTCAGTACTTC
>once|TRBD2|TRBV11-3|TRBJ2-5|16
CASSSRKGLAQETQYF
TGTGCCAGCAGCTCCCGTAAGGGACTAGCCCAGGAGACCCAGTACTTC
>few|.|TRBV3-1/TRBV3-2|TRBJ2-1|15
CASSHSPDWANEQFF
TGTGCCAGCAGCCATAGTCCGGACTGGGCCAATGAGCAGTTCTTC
>.|.|TRBV18|TRBJ2-3|14
CASSPMADTDTQYF
TGTGCCAGCTCACCAATGGCGGACACAGATACGCAGTATTTT
>.|TRBD1|TRBV6-5|TRBJ1-1|13
CASRSGQGSEAFF
TGTGCCAGCAGATCGGGACAGGGGTCTGAAGCTTTCTTT
>.|TRBD1|TRBV11-3|TRBJ1-4|15
CASSPGQGRYEKLFF
TGTGCCAGCAGCCCAGGACAGGGCAGATACGAAAAACTGTTTTTT
>.|.|TRBV19|TRBJ2-7|13
CASSIQDSYEQYF
TGTGCCAGTAGTATACAGGACTCCTACGAGCAGTACTTC
>.|TRBD2|TRBV7-2|TRBJ2-3|15
CASSRGLAEADTQYF
TGTGCCAGCAGCCGGGGACTAGCGGAGGCAGATACGCAGTATTTT
>.|.|TRBV10-1|TRBJ2-3|14
CASRQDSYTDTQYF
TGCGCCAGCAGGCAAGACAGTTACACAGATACGCAGTATTTT
>.|.|TRBV7-8|TRBJ1-1|12
CASSQSPQRAFF
TGTGCCAGCAGCCAAAGCCCCCAACGGGCTTTCTTT
>.|.|TRBV18|TRBJ1-2|16
CASSPPLAAGPYGYTF
TGTGCCAGCTCACCACCGTTGGCAGCGGGCCCTTATGGCTACACCTTC
>.|.|TRBV25-1|TRBJ1-1|15
CASSESGHLNTEAFF
TGTGCCAGCAGTGAGTCGGGACACCTGAACACTGAAGCTTTCTTT
>.|.|TRBV7-2|TRBJ1-6|17
CASSLVGQAGANSPLHF
TGTGCCAGCAGCTTAGTGGGGCAGGCGGGGGCGAATTCACCCCTCCACTTT
>few|TRBD2|TRBV5-1|TRBJ2-1|18
CASSSGLAGLTGGNEQFF
TGCGCCAGCAGCTCGGGACTAGCGGGCCTCACCGGGGGGAATGAGCAGTTCTTC
>many|.|TRBV6-4|TRBJ2-7|15
CASIRTEDLRLEQYF
TGTGCCAGCATTAGGACAGAGGACCTTCGACTGGAGCAGTACTTC
>once|.|TRBV27|TRBJ1-6|17
CASRFQYRSSYNSPLHF
TGTGCCAGCAGGTTTCAGTACAGGAGCTCCTATAATTCACCCCTCCACTTT
>.|TRBD1|TRBV6-5|TRBJ2-7|15
CASSPGQGSLYEQYF
TGTGCCAGCAGTCCCGGACAGGGGAGTTTGTACGAGCAGTACTTC
>.|.|TRBV7-2|TRBJ2-3|16
CASSSPAGLNTDTQYF
TGTGCCAGCAGCTCCCCCGCGGGACTGAACACAGATACGCAGTATTTT
>.|.|TRBV27|TRBJ2-6|15
CASSPAGSGANVLTF
TGTGCCAGCAGTCCCGCGGGCTCTGGGGCCAACGTCCTGACTTTC
>.|.|TRBV29-1|TRBJ2-2|15
CSVEENGRTTGELFF
TGCAGCGTTGAAGAGAATGGGAGAACCACCGGGGAGCTGTTTTTT
>.|TRBD2|TRBV7-2|TRBJ2-7|15
CASTRRASGDYEQYF
TGTGCCAGCACTAGGAGGGCTAGCGGGGACTACGAGCAGTACTTC
>.|TRBD1|TRBV9|TRBJ2-5|16
CASSVGTGALRETQYF
TGTGCCAGCAGCGTAGGCACAGGGGCGCTGAGGGAGACCCAGTACTTC
>.|.|TRBV19|TRBJ1-5|13
CASSIQMAQPQHF
TGTGCCAGTAGTATCCAAATGGCTCAGCCCCAGCATTTT
>.|.|TRBV7-3|TRBJ2-7|15
CASSLYPRRDYEQYF
TGTGCCAGCAGCTTATACCCTCGGAGGGACTACGAGCAGTACTTC
>.|TRBD1|TRBV7-6|TRBJ2-4|20
CASSPGWDRGRQKSKNIQYF
TGTGCCAGCAGCCCCGGCTGGGACAGGGGACGCCAGAAGTCCAAAAACATTCAGTACTTC
>.|.|TRBV27|TRBJ1-2|14
CASSSRGGFYGYTF
TGTGCCAGCAGTTCCCGGGGGGGCTTCTATGGCTACACCTTC
>.|.|TRBV18|TRBJ1-2|12
CASSPDRSGYTF
TGTGCCAGCTCACCAGACAGGTCTGGCTACACCTTC
>.|TRBD1|TRBV5-5|TRBJ2-5|16
CASSRYRGAVQETQYF
TGTGCCAGCAGCCGATACAGGGGGGCGGTTCAAGAGACCCAGTACTTC
>.|.|TRBV6-5|TRBJ1-1|13
CASSYSGGTEAFF
TGTGCCAGCAGTTACTCGGGGGGCACTGAAGCTTTCTTT
>.|TRBD1|TRBV11-2|TRBJ1-6|14
CASSLIQGDSPLHF
TGTGCCAGCAGCTTAATCCAGGGGGATTCACCCCTCCACTTT
>.|TRBD1|TRBV10-3|TRBJ1-2|14
CAISEGTGDYGYTF
TGTGCCATCAGTGAGGGGACAGGGGACTATGGCTACACCTTC
>.|TRBD1|TRBV11-3|TRBJ1-3|16
CASSRRQGPSGNTIYF
TGTGCCAGCAGCCGCCGACAGGGACCCTCTGGAAACACCATATATTTT
>few|TRBD1|TRBV9|TRBJ1-4|15
CASSVRGRTNEKLFF
TGTGCCAGCAGCGTAAGGGGGCGGACTAATGAAAAACTGTTTTTT
>.|.|TRBV7-6|TRBJ2-7|12
CASSSIDRRQYF
TGTGCCAGCAGCTCGATCGACAGACGGCAGTACTTC
>.|.|TRBV3-1/TRBV3-2|TRBJ1-4|14
CASSYGWYGEKLFF
TGTGCCAGCAGCTACGGTTGGTACGGTGAAAAACTGTTTTTT
>.|.|TRBV9|TRBJ2-2|16
CASSVGKGGAIGELFF
TGTGCCAGCAGCGTAGGAAAAGGGGGGGCCATCGGGGAGCTGTTTTTT
>.|TRBD1|TRBV27|TRBJ2-2|16
CASSLMGQANTGELFF
TGTGCCAGCAGTCTCATGGGACAGGCTAACACCGGGGAGCTGTTTTTT
>.|TRBD2|TRBV27|TRBJ2-4|15
CASSSLPTSTNIQYF
TGTGCCAGCAGTTCCCTCCCGACTAGCACAAACATTCAGTACTTC
>.|TRBD1|TRBV14|TRBJ2-3|16
CASSLTGTGEFDTQYF
TGTGCCAGCAGCTTGACCGGGACAGGGGAGTTCGATACGCAGTATTTT
>.|.|TRBV9|TRBJ1-3|15
CASSVGGVTGNTIYF
TGTGCCAGCAGCGTAGGGGGGGTTACTGGAAACACCATATATTTT
>.|.|TRBV10-3|TRBJ1-2|15
CAISESTGTNYGYTF
TGTGCCATCAGTGAGTCAACAGGAACAAACTATGGCTACACCTTC
>.|TRBD2|TRBV11-2|TRBJ2-3|14
CASSSGGRTDTQYF
TGTGCCAGCAGCTCGGGGGGGCGGACAGATACGCAGTATTTT
>.|.|TRBV24-1|TRBJ2-5|13
CATGDLVRETQYF
TGTGCCACCGGGGATTTGGTGCGGGAGACCCAGTACTTC
>.|.|TRBV5-4|TRBJ1-5|14
CASSLTGTNQPQHF
TGTGCCAGCAGTTTGACAGGTACCAATCAGCCCCAGCATTTT
>.|TRBD1|TRBV12-3/TRBV12-4|TRBJ2-3|12
CATRQGADTQYF
TGTGCCACCCGACAGGGCGCAGATACGCAGTATTTT
>.|.|TRBV12-3/TRBV12-4|TRBJ2-3|13
CASSYGGTDTQYF
TGTGCCAGCAGTTACGGGGGCACAGATACGCAGTATTTT
>.|.|TRBV6-5|TRBJ1-3|13
CASRLSSGNTIYF
TGTGCCAGCAGACTTTCCTCTGGAAACACCATATATTTT
>.|.|TRBV7-2|TRBJ1-6|11
CASSLSSPLHF
TGTGCCAGCAGCTTAAGCTCACCCCTCCACTTT
>.|.|TRBV7-8|TRBJ2-1|15
CASSLAGASYNEQFF
TGTGCCAGCAGCTTAGCCGGAGCCTCCTACAATGAGCAGTTCTTC
>.|.|TRBV12-3/TRBV12-4|TRBJ2-1|11
CASSFDWEQFF
TGTGCCAGCAGTTTTGACTGGGAGCAGTTCTTC
>.|.|TRBV19|TRBJ1-4|16
CASSIGPTGSNEKLFF
TGTGCCAGTAGTATTGGGCCGACAGGTTCTAATGAAAAACTGTTTTTT
>.|TRBD1|TRBV6-2/TRBV6-3|TRBJ2-5|12
CASSDRVETQYF
TGTGCCAGCAGTGACAGGGTTGAGACCCAGTACTTC